Following are 2 T cell receptor beta chains from one sample sequenced in a study of cytomegalovirus exposure and HLA in healthy donors. The PCR ran on 60 Vbeta and 13 Jbeta primers. The table came from immunoSEQ multiplex PCR; TCRdb's copy has only in-frame clones and leaves some out. The repertoire includes nearly 110,000 clones, approximately 80% of them detected once, and 4% to 5% sits in the top ten. Sequencing used PBMCs. The source is a male donor in good health and CMV-seronegative.

V and J are TRBV7-9 and TRBJ1-1; D is perhaps TRBD1 (5 bases). CDR3 size: 14 residues. Trimming cost V 2 bases and J 4 bases, with 11 bases left between them. Germline CDR1 SEHNR, CDR2 FQNEAQ (reference sequence). CDR3 region: CASSLIGGATEAFF. The DNA for the CDR3 is TGTGCCAGCAGCTTAATTGGAGGGGCCACTGAAGCTTTCTTT.

The chain recombines TRBV27 with TRBJ1-4; 8 nucleotides align to TRBD1. The CDR3 length is 15 residues. Germline lookup yields CDR1 MNHEY and CDR2 SMNVEV (reference sequence). Trimming cost V 3 bases and J 7 bases; bases outside gene matches: 7. The CDR3 loop reads CASSFLTGVGEKLFF. In nucleotides, the CDR3 is TGTGCCAGCAGTTTCCTGACAGGGGTGGGTGAAAAACTGTTTTTT.